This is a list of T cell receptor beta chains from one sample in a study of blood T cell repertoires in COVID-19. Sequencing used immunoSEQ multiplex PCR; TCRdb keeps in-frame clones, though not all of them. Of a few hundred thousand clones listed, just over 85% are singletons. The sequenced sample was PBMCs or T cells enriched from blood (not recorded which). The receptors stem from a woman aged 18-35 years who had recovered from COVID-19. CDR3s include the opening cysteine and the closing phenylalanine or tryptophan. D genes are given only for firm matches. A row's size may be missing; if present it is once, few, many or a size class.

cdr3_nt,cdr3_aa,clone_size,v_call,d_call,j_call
TGTGCCAGCTCACCCCCCGGGAGGACTAGCGGGAGTCCCTGGGGGCCCTACGAGCAGTACTTC,CASSPPGRTSGSPWGPYEQYF,-,TRBV18,TRBD2,TRBJ2-7
TGTGCCAGCACAAAGGACGACAGGGTCACTGAAGCTTTCTTT,CASTKDDRVTEAFF,-,TRBV2,TRBD1,TRBJ1-1
TGTGCCAGCTCACCCGACAGTCGAGGGCAGGGGCTGTTTTTT,CASSPDSRGQGLFF,once,TRBV18,-,TRBJ1-4
TGTGCCAGTAGTATAGACGGGGGGGCGAATGGCTACACCTTC,CASSIDGGANGYTF,-,TRBV19,-,TRBJ1-2
TGTGCCAGCAGGGACGTAAGGGGGGGGGCAAATCAGCCCCAGCATTTT,CASRDVRGGANQPQHF,-,TRBV28,-,TRBJ1-5
TGTGCCAGCAGCCAAACGACAGGAACTAATGAAAAACTGTTTTTT,CASSQTTGTNEKLFF,-,TRBV3-1/TRBV3-2,-,TRBJ1-4
TGCGCCAGCACCTACAGGGGTGGGAACACTGAAGCTTTCTTT,CASTYRGGNTEAFF,once,TRBV5-1,TRBD1,TRBJ1-1
TGTGCCTGGAGTGATACACAGGGGTTTTGGAATTCACCCCTCCACTTT,CAWSDTQGFWNSPLHF,-,TRBV30,TRBD1,TRBJ1-6
TGTGCCAGCAGCCCCAGCGGGAGTGGGACCGGGGAGCTGTTTTTT,CASSPSGSGTGELFF,-,TRBV7-8,TRBD2,TRBJ2-2
TGCGCCAGCAGCCGAGGGACTAGCGGAACCTACAATGAGCAGTTCTTC,CASSRGTSGTYNEQFF,-,TRBV4-1,TRBD2,TRBJ2-1
TGTGCCACCCTCGGGACAGTGAACACTGAAGCTTTCTTT,CATLGTVNTEAFF,-,TRBV28,TRBD1,TRBJ1-1
TGTGCCAGTAGTATCCAGGGGGGGAACACTGAAGCTTTCTTT,CASSIQGGNTEAFF,-,TRBV19,TRBD1,TRBJ1-1
TGTGCCACCAGCAGTGGGGGACAGGGTGCGACTGAAGCTTTCTTT,CATSSGGQGATEAFF,-,TRBV15,TRBD1,TRBJ1-1
TGCAGTGCTAGTAGCGGGAGCCCACTGGATACGCAGTATTTT,CSASSGSPLDTQYF,-,TRBV20-1,TRBD2,TRBJ2-3
TGTGCCAGCTCACTTCAATCAGGGTCGAACACCGGGGAGCTGTTTTTT,CASSLQSGSNTGELFF,once,TRBV18,-,TRBJ2-2
TGTGCTAGCAGCTACCGGGTTAACACCGGGGAGCTGTTTTTT,CASSYRVNTGELFF,-,TRBV7-7,-,TRBJ2-2
TGTGCTAGCACAGACAGTTACAACGCTCCCTACAATGAGCAGTTCTTC,CASTDSYNAPYNEQFF,-,TRBV12-5,-,TRBJ2-1
TGTGCCAGCAGCCAAGGACTGTTAGTCTACGAGCAGTACTTC,CASSQGLLVYEQYF,-,TRBV3-1/TRBV3-2,-,TRBJ2-7
TGTGCCACCGGGACAGCTTCCTTCTCTGGGGCCAACGTCCTGACTTTC,CATGTASFSGANVLTF,-,TRBV28,TRBD1,TRBJ2-6
TGTGCCAGCAGCCTCAGGACAGGGGCAGCTTTCTTT,CASSLRTGAAFF,-,TRBV7-9,TRBD1,TRBJ1-1
TGTGCCAGCCAAGACTCAGGGGCAGGGTACTACGAGCAGTACTTC,CASQDSGAGYYEQYF,-,TRBV6-5,-,TRBJ2-7
TGTGCCGTCTCCGATGGGACAGCTTTCCCCAATCAGCCCCAGCATTTT,CAVSDGTAFPNQPQHF,-,TRBV19,TRBD1,TRBJ1-5
TGCGCCAGCAGCTCTAGCTTGGGAGAGGCCTACGAGCAGTACTTC,CASSSSLGEAYEQYF,-,TRBV5-1,-,TRBJ2-7
TGTGCCAGCACACCGGGACTTCCTACTTACAATGAGCAGTTCTTC,CASTPGLPTYNEQFF,-,TRBV5-4,-,TRBJ2-1
TGTGCCTGGAGTTCTGGGACAGGGGGGAGGGACGAGCAGTACTTC,CAWSSGTGGRDEQYF,-,TRBV30,TRBD1,TRBJ2-7
TGTGCCACCAGGGAGGGGATGAACACTGAAGCTTTCTTT,CATREGMNTEAFF,-,TRBV24-1,-,TRBJ1-1
TGTGCCAGCAGCGATCTCGCGCAGCCCCAGCATTTT,CASSDLAQPQHF,-,TRBV11-2,-,TRBJ1-5
TGTGCCAGTAGTCGGACAGGGGGATGGACTGAAGCTTTCTTT,CASSRTGGWTEAFF,once,TRBV19,TRBD1,TRBJ1-1
TGTGCCAGCAGTTTATCAGGGGTTCCTAACTATGGCTACACCTTC,CASSLSGVPNYGYTF,-,TRBV28,-,TRBJ1-2
TGTGCCAGCAGCTTAGTAGGGACAGGGCCAGAGACCCAGTACTTC,CASSLVGTGPETQYF,-,TRBV7-8,TRBD1,TRBJ2-5
TGTGCCACCCGGGACGGGGGAAACACCGGGGAGCTGTTTTTT,CATRDGGNTGELFF,-,TRBV24-1,-,TRBJ2-2
TGTGCCAGCAGTTTTTTATCTATGGCGGGAGGCCTTTCCTACAATGAGCAGTTCTTC,CASSFLSMAGGLSYNEQFF,once,TRBV27,TRBD2,TRBJ2-1
TGTGCCAGCAGCTTCGGACGGGGGGAGACCCAGTACTTC,CASSFGRGETQYF,-,TRBV5-5,-,TRBJ2-5
TGTGCCAGCAGTGACATTGAGGGAAACCGCGAGCAGTACTTC,CASSDIEGNREQYF,-,TRBV6-4,-,TRBJ2-7
TGCGCCAGCAGCCAAGGGTTCGGCAGGGGGCATGGAAACACCATATATTTT,CASSQGFGRGHGNTIYF,-,TRBV4-1,TRBD1,TRBJ1-3
TGCGCCAGCAGCTTGGCTAAAGGACAGGACTCGAACACCGGGGAGCTGTTTTTT,CASSLAKGQDSNTGELFF,few,TRBV5-1,TRBD1,TRBJ2-2
TGCAGCGCTCTTACAGGGTCCTGGGGCTACACCTTC,CSALTGSWGYTF,-,TRBV29-1,-,TRBJ1-2
TGTGCCACCAGCAGAGACCCAGGGGCTAACTATGGCTACACCTTC,CATSRDPGANYGYTF,-,TRBV15,-,TRBJ1-2
TGTGCCAGTAGTATTTATGGCAGGGAGAACACTGAAGCTTTCTTT,CASSIYGRENTEAFF,-,TRBV19,-,TRBJ1-1
TGTGCCAGCAGCCCCGGGACAGTGTGGAACAATGAGCAGTTCTTC,CASSPGTVWNNEQFF,-,TRBV28,TRBD1,TRBJ2-1
TGTGCCAGCAGCTGGCAGGGGGCGAACGAGCAGTACTTC,CASSWQGANEQYF,-,TRBV7-9,TRBD1,TRBJ2-7
TGTGCCAGCAGTTTAACGACAGACACTGAAGCTTTCTTT,CASSLTTDTEAFF,-,TRBV12-3/TRBV12-4,-,TRBJ1-1
TGCGCCAGCAGCTCCCAGGGGAATGATGGTGAGACCCAGTACTTC,CASSSQGNDGETQYF,-,TRBV5-1,-,TRBJ2-5
TGTGCCAGCAGTTCCCCTAGCCAAATCGGCACAGATACGCAGTATTTT,CASSSPSQIGTDTQYF,-,TRBV5-4,-,TRBJ2-3
TGTGCCAGTAGTGTACTGCGACAGGGTTCCTATGGCTACACCTTC,CASSVLRQGSYGYTF,-,TRBV19,TRBD1,TRBJ1-2
TGTGCCAGCAGTGGGGGGACGGGACGGATTCAGCCCCAGCATTTT,CASSGGTGRIQPQHF,-,TRBV19,-,TRBJ1-5
TGCGCCAGCAGTGATTCCCTTGCCCGCGAAGAGACCCAGTACTTC,CASSDSLAREETQYF,-,TRBV10-1,-,TRBJ2-5
TGTGCCTGGAGTGGTAGAGGGGGTAGAATTTACACCTTC,CAWSGRGGRIYTF,once,TRBV30,-,TRBJ1-2
TGCGCCAGACCGGGACAGGGGGTATTGAGGTATAATTCACCCCTCCACTTT,CARPGQGVLRYNSPLHF,-,TRBV5-1,TRBD1,TRBJ1-6
TGTGCCAGCAGCCTAGACGTGAGACAGGGAGGTTCCGGGGAGCTGTTTTTT,CASSLDVRQGGSGELFF,-,TRBV3-1/TRBV3-2,-,TRBJ2-2
TGTGCCAGCAGCTTGGCTAGCCGGGGGAACACCGGGGAGCTGTTTTTT,CASSLASRGNTGELFF,-,TRBV7-2,-,TRBJ2-2
TGTGCCAGCAGTGAGCTGAGCGGGGAGCAGTACTTC,CASSELSGEQYF,-,TRBV2,-,TRBJ2-7